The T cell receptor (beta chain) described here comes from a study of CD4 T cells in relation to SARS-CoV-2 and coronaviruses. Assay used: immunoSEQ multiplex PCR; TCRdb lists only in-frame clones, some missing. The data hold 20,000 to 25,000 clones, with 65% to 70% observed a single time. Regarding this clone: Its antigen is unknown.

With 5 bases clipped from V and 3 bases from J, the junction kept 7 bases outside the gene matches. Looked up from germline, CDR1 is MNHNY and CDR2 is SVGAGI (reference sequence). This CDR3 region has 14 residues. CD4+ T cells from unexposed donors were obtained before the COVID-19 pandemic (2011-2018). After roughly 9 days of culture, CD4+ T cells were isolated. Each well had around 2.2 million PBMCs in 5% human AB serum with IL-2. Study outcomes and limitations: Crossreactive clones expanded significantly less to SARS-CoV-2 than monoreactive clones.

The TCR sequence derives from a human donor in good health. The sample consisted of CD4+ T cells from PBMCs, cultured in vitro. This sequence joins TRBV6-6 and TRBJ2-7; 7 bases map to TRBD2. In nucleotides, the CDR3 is TGTGCCAGCAGTACCGCGGGGGATCTCTACGAGCAGTACTTC. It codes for CASSTAGDLYEQYF.